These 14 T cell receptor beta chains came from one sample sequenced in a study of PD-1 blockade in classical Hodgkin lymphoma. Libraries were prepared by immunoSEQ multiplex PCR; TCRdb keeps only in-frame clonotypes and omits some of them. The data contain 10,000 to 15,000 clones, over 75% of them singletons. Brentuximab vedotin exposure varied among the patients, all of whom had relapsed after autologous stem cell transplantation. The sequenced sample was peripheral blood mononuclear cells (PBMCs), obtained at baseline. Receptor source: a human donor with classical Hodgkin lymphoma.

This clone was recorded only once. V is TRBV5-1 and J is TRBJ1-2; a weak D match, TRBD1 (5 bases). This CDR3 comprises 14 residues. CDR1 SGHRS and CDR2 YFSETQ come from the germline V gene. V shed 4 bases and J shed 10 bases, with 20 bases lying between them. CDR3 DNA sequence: TGCGCCAGCAGCCAGAGGGACCACCCGAACGACTACACCTTC. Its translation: CASSQRDHPNDYTF.

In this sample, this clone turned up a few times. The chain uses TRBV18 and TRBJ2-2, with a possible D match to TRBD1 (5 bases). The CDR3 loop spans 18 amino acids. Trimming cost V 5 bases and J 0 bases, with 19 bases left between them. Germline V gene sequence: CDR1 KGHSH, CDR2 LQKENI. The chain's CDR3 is CASSAKQVGGANTGELFF. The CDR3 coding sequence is TGTGCCAGCTCAGCTAAACAGGTCGGCGGTGCGAACACCGGGGAGCTGTTTTTT. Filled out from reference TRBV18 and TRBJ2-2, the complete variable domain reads NAGVMQNPRHLVRRRGQEARLRCSPMKGHSHVYWYRQLPEEGLKFMVYLQKENIIDESGMPKERFSAEFPKEGPSILRIQQVVRGDSAAYFCASSAKQVGGANTGELFFGEGSRLTVL.

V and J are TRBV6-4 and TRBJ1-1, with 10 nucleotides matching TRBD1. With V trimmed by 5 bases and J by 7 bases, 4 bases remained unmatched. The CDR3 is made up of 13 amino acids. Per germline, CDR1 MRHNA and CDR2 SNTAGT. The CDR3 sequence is CASSRGQGYEAFF. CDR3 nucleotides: TGTGCCAGCAGTAGGGGACAGGGGTATGAAGCTTTCTTT.

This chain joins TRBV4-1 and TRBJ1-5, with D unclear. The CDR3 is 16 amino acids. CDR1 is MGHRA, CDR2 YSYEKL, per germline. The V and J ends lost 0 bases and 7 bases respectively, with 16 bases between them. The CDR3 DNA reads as TGCGCCAGCAGCCAAGATCAGGTACAGAAGGGCCAGCCCCAGCATTTT. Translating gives CASSQDQVQKGQPQHF.

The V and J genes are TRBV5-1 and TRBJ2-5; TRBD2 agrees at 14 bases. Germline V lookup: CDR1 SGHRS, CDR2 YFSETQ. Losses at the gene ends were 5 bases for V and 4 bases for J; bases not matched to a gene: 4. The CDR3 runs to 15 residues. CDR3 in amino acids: CASREGTSGRETQYF. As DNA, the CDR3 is TGCGCCAGCAGGGAGGGGACTAGCGGGAGAGAGACCCAGTACTTC.

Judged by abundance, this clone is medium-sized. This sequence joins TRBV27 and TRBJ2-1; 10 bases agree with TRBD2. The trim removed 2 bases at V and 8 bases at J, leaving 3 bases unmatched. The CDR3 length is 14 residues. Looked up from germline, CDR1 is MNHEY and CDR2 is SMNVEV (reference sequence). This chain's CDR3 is CASSLASGSDEQFF. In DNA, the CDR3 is TGTGCCAGCAGTTTAGCTAGCGGGAGTGATGAGCAGTTCTTC.

The CDR3 DNA is TGCGCCATCGGGGTTAGCTCCTACAATGAGCAGTTCTTC. Amino acid sequence: CAIGVSSYNEQFF. V is TRBV10-2 and J is TRBJ2-1; perhaps TRBD2 as D (5 bases). V was shortened by 10 bases and J by 0 bases, with 10 bases between the two germline ends. Germline V gene sequence: CDR1 WSHSY, CDR2 SAAADI. The CDR3 is 13 residues long.

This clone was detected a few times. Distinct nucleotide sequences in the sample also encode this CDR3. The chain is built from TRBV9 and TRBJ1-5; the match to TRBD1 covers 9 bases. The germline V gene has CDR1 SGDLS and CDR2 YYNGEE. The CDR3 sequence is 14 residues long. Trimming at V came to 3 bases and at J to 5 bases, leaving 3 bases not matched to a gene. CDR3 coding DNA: TGTGCCAGCAGCGACCGGGACAGGGATCAGCCCCAGCATTTT. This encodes CASSDRDRDQPQHF.

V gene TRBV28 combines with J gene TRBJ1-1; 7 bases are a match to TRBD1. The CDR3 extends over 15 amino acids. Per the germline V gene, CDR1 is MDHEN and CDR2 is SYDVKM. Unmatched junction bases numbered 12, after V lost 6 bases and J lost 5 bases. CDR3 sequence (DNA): TGTGCCAGCAGACCCGGGAGGGGGCGTAGAACTGAAGCTTTCTTT. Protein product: CASRPGRGRRTEAFF.

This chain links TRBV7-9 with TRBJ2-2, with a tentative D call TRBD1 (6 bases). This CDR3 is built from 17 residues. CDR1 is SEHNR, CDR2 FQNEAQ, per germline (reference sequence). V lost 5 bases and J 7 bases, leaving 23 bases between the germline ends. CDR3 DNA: TGTGCCAGCAGCCGCACACTGGACAGTTACGCGGTCGGGGAGCTGTTTTTT. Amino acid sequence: CASSRTLDSYAVGELFF.

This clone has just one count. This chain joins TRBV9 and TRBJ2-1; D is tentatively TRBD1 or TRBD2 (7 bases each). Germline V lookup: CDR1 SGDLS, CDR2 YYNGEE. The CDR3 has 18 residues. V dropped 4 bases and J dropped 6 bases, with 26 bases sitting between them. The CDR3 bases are TGTGCCAGCAGCATCCTCCCAGGGGGGGATCTTAAGGGCAATGAGCAGTTCTTC. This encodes CASSILPGGDLKGNEQFF. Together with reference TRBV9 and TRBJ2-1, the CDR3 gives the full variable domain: DSGVTQTPKHLITATGQRVTLRCSPRSGDLSVYWYQQSLDQGLQFLIQYYNGEERAKGNILERFSAQQFPDLHSELNLSSLELGDSALYFCASSILPGGDLKGNEQFFGPGTRLTVL.

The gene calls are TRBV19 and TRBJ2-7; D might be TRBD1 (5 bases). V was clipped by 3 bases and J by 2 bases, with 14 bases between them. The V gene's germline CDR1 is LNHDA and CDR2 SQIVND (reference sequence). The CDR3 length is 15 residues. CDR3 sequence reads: CASSIGGQGPYEQYF. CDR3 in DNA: TGTGCCAGTAGTATTGGTGGGCAGGGCCCCTACGAGCAGTACTTC.

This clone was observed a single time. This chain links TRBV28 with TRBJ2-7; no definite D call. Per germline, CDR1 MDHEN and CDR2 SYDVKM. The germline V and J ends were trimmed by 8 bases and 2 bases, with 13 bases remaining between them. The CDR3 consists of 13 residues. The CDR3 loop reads CASLDELTYEQYF. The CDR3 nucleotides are TGTGCCAGCCTCGACGAGCTCACCTACGAGCAGTACTTC.

The CDR3: CASSPPSGVVYEQYF. The CDR3 nucleotides read TGTGCCAGCAGTCCTCCTTCGGGGGTAGTCTACGAGCAGTACTTC. The chain recombines TRBV6-1 with TRBJ2-7, with D possibly TRBD2 on 6 matching bases. V was pared by 5 bases and J by 3 bases, with 17 bases between. Looked up from germline, CDR1 is MNHNS and CDR2 is SASEGT. The length of the CDR3 is 15 residues.